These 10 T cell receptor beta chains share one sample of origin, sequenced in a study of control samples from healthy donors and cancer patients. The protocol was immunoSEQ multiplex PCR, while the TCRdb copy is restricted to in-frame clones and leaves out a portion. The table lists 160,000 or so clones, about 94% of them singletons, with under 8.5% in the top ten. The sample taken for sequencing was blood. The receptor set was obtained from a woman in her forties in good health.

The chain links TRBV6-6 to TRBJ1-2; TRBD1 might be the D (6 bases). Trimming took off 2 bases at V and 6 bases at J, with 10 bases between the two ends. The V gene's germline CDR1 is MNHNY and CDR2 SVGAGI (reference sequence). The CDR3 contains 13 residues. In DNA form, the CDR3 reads TGTGCCAGCAGTTACCTCGACAGGAATGGCTACACCTTC. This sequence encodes CASSYLDRNGYTF.

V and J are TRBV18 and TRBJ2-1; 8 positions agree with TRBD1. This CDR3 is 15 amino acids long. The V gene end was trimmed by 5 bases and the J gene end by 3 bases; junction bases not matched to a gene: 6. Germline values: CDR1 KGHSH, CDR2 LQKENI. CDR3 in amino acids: CASSAGGGYYNEQFF. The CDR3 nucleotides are TGTGCCAGCTCAGCAGGGGGCGGCTACTACAATGAGCAGTTCTTC.

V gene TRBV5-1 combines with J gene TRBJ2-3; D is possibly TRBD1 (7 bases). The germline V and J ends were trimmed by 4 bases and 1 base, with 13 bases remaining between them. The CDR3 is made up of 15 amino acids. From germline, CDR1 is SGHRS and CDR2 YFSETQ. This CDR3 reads CASSIGGTGTDTQYF. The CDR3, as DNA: TGCGCCAGCAGCATTGGAGGGACAGGCACAGATACGCAGTATTTT.

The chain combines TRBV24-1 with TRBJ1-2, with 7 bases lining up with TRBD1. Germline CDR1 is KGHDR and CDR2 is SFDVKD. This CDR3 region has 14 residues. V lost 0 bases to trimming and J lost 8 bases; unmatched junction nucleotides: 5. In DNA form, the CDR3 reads TGTGCCACCAGTGATTTGGGGGGGGACAGCGGCTACACCTTC. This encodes CATSDLGGDSGYTF.

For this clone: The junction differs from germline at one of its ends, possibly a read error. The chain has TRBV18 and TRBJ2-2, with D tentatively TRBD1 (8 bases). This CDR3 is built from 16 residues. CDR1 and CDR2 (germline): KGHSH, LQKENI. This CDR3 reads CASSPSKDRAGGGLFF. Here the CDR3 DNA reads TGTGCCAGCTCACCTAGCAAGGACAGGGCTGGCGGGGGGCTGTTTTTT.

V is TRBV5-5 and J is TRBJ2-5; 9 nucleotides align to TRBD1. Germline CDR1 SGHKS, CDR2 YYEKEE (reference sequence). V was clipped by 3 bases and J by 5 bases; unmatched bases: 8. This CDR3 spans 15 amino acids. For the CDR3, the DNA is TGTGCCAGCAGCTACGGGACAGGGTACCGGGAGACCCAGTACTTC. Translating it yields CASSYGTGYRETQYF. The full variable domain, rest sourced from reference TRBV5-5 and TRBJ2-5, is DAGVTQSPTHLIKTRGQQVTLRCSPISGHKSVSWYQQVLGQGPQFIFQYYEKEERGRGNFPDRFSARQFPNYSSELNVNALLLGDSALYLCASSYGTGYRETQYFGPGTRLLVL.

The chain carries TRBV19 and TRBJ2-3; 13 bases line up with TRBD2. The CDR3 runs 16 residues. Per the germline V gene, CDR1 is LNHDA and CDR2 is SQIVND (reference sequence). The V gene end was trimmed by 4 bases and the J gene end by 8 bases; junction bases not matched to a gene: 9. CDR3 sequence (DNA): TGTGCCAGTAGTAGCCGACTAGCGGGGGGTAAGGGTACGCAGTATTTT. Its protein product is CASSSRLAGGKGTQYF.

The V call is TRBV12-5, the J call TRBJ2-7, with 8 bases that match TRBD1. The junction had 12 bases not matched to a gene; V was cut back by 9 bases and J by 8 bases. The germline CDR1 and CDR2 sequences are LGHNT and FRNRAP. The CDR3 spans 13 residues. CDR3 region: CASLLGRGHQQYF. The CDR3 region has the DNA TGTGCTAGCCTCCTGGGCAGGGGGCATCAGCAGTACTTC.

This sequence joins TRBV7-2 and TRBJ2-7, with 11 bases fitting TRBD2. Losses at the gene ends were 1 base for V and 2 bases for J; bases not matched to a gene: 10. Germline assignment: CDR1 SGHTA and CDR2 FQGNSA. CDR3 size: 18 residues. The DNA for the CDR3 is TGTGCCAGCAGCTTAGGGGGTACTAGCGGGAGACCCCCCTACGAGCAGTACTTC. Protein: CASSLGGTSGRPPYEQYF.

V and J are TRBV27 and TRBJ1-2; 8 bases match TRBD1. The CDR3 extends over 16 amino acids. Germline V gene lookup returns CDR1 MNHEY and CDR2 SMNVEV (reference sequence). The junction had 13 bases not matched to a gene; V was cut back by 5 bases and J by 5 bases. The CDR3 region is CASSLHWTGKVYGYTF. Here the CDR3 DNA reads TGTGCCAGCAGTCTACATTGGACAGGGAAGGTTTATGGCTACACCTTC.